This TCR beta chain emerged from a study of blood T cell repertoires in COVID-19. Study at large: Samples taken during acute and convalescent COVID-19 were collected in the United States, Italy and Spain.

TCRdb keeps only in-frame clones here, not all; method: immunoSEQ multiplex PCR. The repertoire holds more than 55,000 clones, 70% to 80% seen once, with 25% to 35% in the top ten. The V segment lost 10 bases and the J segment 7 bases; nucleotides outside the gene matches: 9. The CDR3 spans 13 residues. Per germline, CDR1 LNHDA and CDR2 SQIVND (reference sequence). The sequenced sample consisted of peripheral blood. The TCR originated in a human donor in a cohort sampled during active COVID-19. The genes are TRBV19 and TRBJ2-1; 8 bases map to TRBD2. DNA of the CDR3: TGTGCCACCGCCAGCGGGAGCATTAATGAGCAGTTCTTC. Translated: CATASGSINEQFF.